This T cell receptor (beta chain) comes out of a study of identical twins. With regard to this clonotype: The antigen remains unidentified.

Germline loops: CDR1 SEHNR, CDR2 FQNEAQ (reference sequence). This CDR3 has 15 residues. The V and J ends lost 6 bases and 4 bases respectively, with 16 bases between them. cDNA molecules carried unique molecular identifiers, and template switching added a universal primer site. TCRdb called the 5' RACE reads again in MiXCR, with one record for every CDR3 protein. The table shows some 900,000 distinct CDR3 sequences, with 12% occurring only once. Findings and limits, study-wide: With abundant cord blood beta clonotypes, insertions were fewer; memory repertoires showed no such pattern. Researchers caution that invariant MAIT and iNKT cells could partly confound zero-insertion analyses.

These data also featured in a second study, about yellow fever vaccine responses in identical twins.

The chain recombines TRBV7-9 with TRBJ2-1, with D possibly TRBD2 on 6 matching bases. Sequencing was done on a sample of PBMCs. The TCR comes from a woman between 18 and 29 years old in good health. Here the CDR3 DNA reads TGTGCCAGCAGTTCGGAGGGGTTCCTATACAATGAGCAGTTCTTC. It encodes CASSSEGFLYNEQFF.